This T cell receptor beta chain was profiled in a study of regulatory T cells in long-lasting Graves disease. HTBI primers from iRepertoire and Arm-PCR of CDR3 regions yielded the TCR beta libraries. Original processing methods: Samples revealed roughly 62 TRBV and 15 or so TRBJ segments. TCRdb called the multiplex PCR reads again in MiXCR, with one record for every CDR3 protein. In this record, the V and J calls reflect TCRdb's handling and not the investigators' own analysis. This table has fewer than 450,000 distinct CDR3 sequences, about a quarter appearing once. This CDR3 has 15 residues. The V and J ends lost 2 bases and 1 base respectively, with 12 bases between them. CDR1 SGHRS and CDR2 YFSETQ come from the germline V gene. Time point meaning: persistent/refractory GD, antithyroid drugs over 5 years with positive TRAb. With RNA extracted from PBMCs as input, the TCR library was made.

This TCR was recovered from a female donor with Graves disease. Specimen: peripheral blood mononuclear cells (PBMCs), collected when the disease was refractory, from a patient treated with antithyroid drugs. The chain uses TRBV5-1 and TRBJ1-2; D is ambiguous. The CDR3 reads CASSLYRELNYGYTF. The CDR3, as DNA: TGCGCCAGCAGCTTATACCGGGAGCTTAACTATGGCTACACCTTC. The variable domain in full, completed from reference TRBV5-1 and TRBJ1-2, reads KAGVTQTPRYLIKTRGQQVTLSCSPISGHRSVSWYQQTPGQGLQFLFEYFSETQRNKGNFPGRFSGRQFSNSRSEMNVSTLELGDSALYLCASSLYRELNYGYTFGSGTRLTVV.